The present T cell receptor (beta chain) was sequenced within a study of cytomegalovirus exposure and HLA in healthy donors. The PCR employed 60 Vbeta primers together with 13 Jbeta primers. Original handling: Roughly 80 million unique TCR beta chains, roughly 10 million shared, were counted in a later analysis. TCRdb's copy holds only in-frame clones and misses some; the assay was immunoSEQ multiplex PCR. V, J and clone size derive from that table, while D and trimming were established from the DNA sequence. The sample lists roughly 45,000 clones, about half occurring once. This CDR3 is 16 amino acids long. V shed 7 bases, J shed 0 bases, and the junction held 9 bases outside the gene matches. This clone was seen a handful of times.

This rearrangement joins TRBV23-1 to TRBJ2-7, with 10 bases matching TRBD2. TRBV23-1 is placed among ORFs of uncertain function. This clonotype originated in a man aged 55 to 69 in good health and CMV-seronegative. Sequenced sample: PBMCs. The CDR3 here is CASTHSAGGSSYEQYF. The CDR3 nucleotides read TGCGCCAGCACCCATTCAGCGGGAGGGAGCTCCTACGAGCAGTACTTC.